Presented here are 16 T cell receptor beta chains from one specimen sequenced in a study of T cell changes during pregnancy in multiple sclerosis. Libraries were prepared by immunoSEQ multiplex PCR; TCRdb keeps only in-frame clonotypes and omits some of them. The repertoire holds about 71,000 clones, with roughly nine tenths as singletons. Sequencing used peripheral blood, obtained in the third trimester of pregnancy. These receptors all come from a female donor with multiple sclerosis, enrolled in a pregnancy study.

The chain has TRBV19 and TRBJ2-1; the match to TRBD1 covers 9 bases. This CDR3 spans 15 amino acids. The V gene end was trimmed by 6 bases and the J gene end by 3 bases; junction bases not matched to a gene: 6. Germline CDR1 is LNHDA and CDR2 is SQIVND (reference sequence). CDR3 sequence reads: CASRAGTGSYNEQFF. CDR3 sequence (DNA): TGTGCCAGTAGGGCCGGGACAGGGAGCTACAATGAGCAGTTCTTC.

The genes are TRBV10-3 and TRBJ1-2; 7 bases line up with TRBD1. CDR3 length: 15 residues. The V and J ends lost 0 bases and 2 bases, in that order; junction bases with no gene match: 3. Per germline, CDR1 ENHRY and CDR2 SYGVKD. CDR3: CAISESNRGNYGYTF. DNA for the CDR3: TGTGCCATCAGTGAGTCGAACAGGGGAAACTATGGCTACACCTTC.

The J gene is TRBJ2-2, the V gene TRBV2, with TRBD2 identical over 10 bases. Unmatched junction bases numbered 6, after V lost 5 bases and J lost 6 bases. The CDR3 has 15 amino acids. CDR1 SNHLY and CDR2 FYNNEI come from the germline V gene. CDR3 residues: CASSRAGGYSGELFF. The CDR3 nucleotides read TGTGCCAGCAGTCGAGCGGGAGGGTATTCCGGGGAGCTGTTTTTT.

This clone occurred once. The V gene is TRBV5-1, the J gene TRBJ2-1; 7 bases agree with TRBD1. Germline V gives CDR1 SGHRS, CDR2 YFSETQ. The CDR3 has 14 residues. Trimming at V came to 1 base and at J to 6 bases, leaving 4 bases not matched to a gene. CDR3 sequence reads: CASSLTAGGNEQFF. CDR3 sequence (DNA): TGCGCCAGCAGCTTGACGGCAGGGGGCAATGAGCAGTTCTTC.

The chain employs TRBV5-1 and TRBJ1-1, with D uncertain. Germline CDR1 is SGHRS and CDR2 is YFSETQ. Trimming pared 1 base from V and 3 bases from J, leaving 4 bases between. The CDR3 is 12 amino acids. In DNA, the CDR3 is TGCGCCAGCAGCTTGCCGGACACTGAAGCTTTCTTT. Encoded protein: CASSLPDTEAFF.

This rearrangement joins TRBV2 to TRBJ2-5; 8 bases match TRBD2. The V segment lost 9 bases and the J segment 1 base; nucleotides outside the gene matches: 13. The germline CDR1 and CDR2 sequences are SNHLY and FYNNEI. The CDR3 extends over 16 amino acids. CDR3 sequence: CASSLGLAATQETQYF. The CDR3 region has the DNA TGTGCCAGTTCATTAGGACTAGCTGCAACCCAAGAGACCCAGTACTTC. Together with reference TRBV2 and TRBJ2-5, the CDR3 gives the full variable domain: EPEVTQTPSHQVTQMGQEVILRCVPISNHLYFYWYRQILGQKVEFLVSFYNNEISEKSEIFDDQFSVERPDGSNFTLKIRSTKLEDSAMYFCASSLGLAATQETQYFGPGTRLLVL.

V and J are TRBV7-2 and TRBJ1-1; 8 bases are a match to TRBD1. The CDR3 covers 14 residues. V was pared by 6 bases and J by 2 bases, with 5 bases of the junction left unmatched. Germline-derived CDR1 and CDR2 are SGHTA and FQGNSA. The CDR3 spells CASRSGQGNTEAFF. CDR3 in DNA: TGTGCCAGCAGATCCGGACAGGGAAACACTGAAGCTTTCTTT.

The chain combines TRBV2 with TRBJ2-5, with a possible D match to TRBD1 (5 bases). The CDR3 loop spans 14 amino acids. Germline loops: CDR1 SNHLY, CDR2 FYNNEI. V lost 6 bases, J lost 1 base, and 12 bases lay in between. The CDR3 spells CASSPIDSQETQYF. The CDR3 DNA is TGTGCCAGCAGCCCCATCGACAGCCAAGAGACCCAGTACTTC.

This chain links TRBV28 with TRBJ2-7, with D possibly being TRBD2 (7 bases). Germline V gene sequence: CDR1 MDHEN, CDR2 SYDVKM. Trimming removed 5 bases from V and 1 base from J, with 15 bases in between. The CDR3 consists of 15 residues. DNA for the CDR3: TGTGCCAGCAGTCCCCGAGGGGGGGGGTCCTACGAGCAGTACTTC. It translates to CASSPRGGGSYEQYF.

The V and J genes are TRBV5-1 and TRBJ2-1; possible D gene TRBD1, 6 bases. Per the germline V gene, CDR1 is SGHRS and CDR2 is YFSETQ. The CDR3 is 17 amino acids. V shed 0 bases and J shed 5 bases, with 18 bases lying between them. The CDR3 nucleotides read TGCGCCAGCAGCTTGGCCGGTTTGGGGGCTAACGACAATGAGCAGTTCTTC. Encoded protein: CASSLAGLGANDNEQFF.

This clone was recorded once. The chain combines TRBV29-1 with TRBJ1-3; 7 nucleotides line up with TRBD1. The CDR3 totals 13 residues. Germline assignment: CDR1 SQVTM and CDR2 ANQGSEA. The V and J ends lost 4 bases and 4 bases, in that order; junction bases with no gene match: 4. The CDR3 nucleotides read TGCAGCGTTGGGACAGGCGGAGGAAACACCATATATTTT. As protein: CSVGTGGGNTIYF.

This chain connects TRBV19 to TRBJ1-1; D gene unclear. Germline CDR1 reads LNHDA; CDR2 reads SQIVND (reference sequence). The CDR3 extends over 13 amino acids. Trimming took 2 bases from V and 2 from J, leaving 6 bases between them. For the CDR3, the DNA is TGTGCCAGTAGTATATTTGTAAACACTGAAGCTTTCTTT. As protein: CASSIFVNTEAFF.

This chain uses TRBV7-2 with TRBJ1-1; D gene uncertain. Deletions cut 1 base from V and 1 base from J, with 7 bases between. This CDR3 has 14 residues. Germline CDR1 SGHTA, CDR2 FQGNSA. The CDR3 loop reads CASSLVRGNTEAFF. CDR3 DNA sequence: TGTGCCAGCAGCTTAGTGCGCGGGAACACTGAAGCTTTCTTT.

This rearrangement joins TRBV6-1 to TRBJ2-1, with 8 bases identical to TRBD2. The V and J ends lost 3 bases and 6 bases, in that order; junction bases with no gene match: 10. The CDR3 has 16 residues. CDR1 is MNHNS and CDR2 is SASEGT in the germline V gene. The CDR3 region is CASSDSGGLPPNEQFF. As DNA, the CDR3 is TGTGCCAGCAGTGATTCGGGGGGGCTACCCCCCAATGAGCAGTTCTTC.

The genes are TRBV5-1 and TRBJ1-3; TRBD1 might be the D (6 bases). CDR3 size: 16 residues. Per the germline V gene, CDR1 is SGHRS and CDR2 is YFSETQ. Trimming left V 3 bases short and J 0 bases short, with 13 bases between. CDR3 bases: TGCGCCAGCAGCTCGACAGGTGGAAACTCTGGAAACACCATATATTTT. This gives the protein CASSSTGGNSGNTIYF.

The CDR3 here is CASSFSGADTEAFF. The CDR3 DNA reads as TGTGCCAGCAGCTTTTCAGGGGCGGACACTGAAGCTTTCTTT. The chain carries TRBV7-2 and TRBJ1-1; D might be TRBD1 (6 bases). This CDR3 region has 14 residues. Trimming cost V 3 bases and J 3 bases, with 11 bases left between them. The germline V gene encodes CDR1 SGHTA and CDR2 FQGNSA.